These T cell receptor beta chains were read from a single sample in a study of CD8+ T cells in alopecia areata. The table came from immunoSEQ multiplex PCR; TCRdb's copy has only in-frame clones and leaves some out. The data show 150,000 to 190,000 clones, 50% to 65% seen once. Sequencing used CD8+ T cells sorted from blood, obtained at week 0. Receptors were obtained from a human donor with alopecia areata. Each CDR3 is given with its conserved first and last residue. D genes are given only for firm matches. Rows may omit the clone size; those that give it use once, few, many or a size class.

>-|TRBJ2-7|-|TRBV29-1
CSASKAGTTYEQYF
TGCAGCGCATCCAAAGCGGGCACCACCTACGAGCAGTACTTC
>-|TRBJ2-5|-|TRBV4-3
CASSQDRGGLRETQYF
TGCGCCAGCAGCCAAGATCGCGGGGGCCTCCGGGAGACCCAGTACTTC
>-|TRBJ2-7|TRBD1|TRBV2
CASRPPGTGGYEQYF
TGTGCCAGCAGACCGCCCGGGACAGGGGGCTACGAGCAGTACTTC
>-|TRBJ1-1|-|TRBV6-5
CASSYGKGVNTEAFF
TGTGCCAGCAGTTACGGGAAAGGCGTGAACACTGAAGCTTTCTTT
>-|TRBJ1-1|-|TRBV13
CASSSGHLNTEAFF
TGTGCCAGCAGCTCGGGACACCTGAACACTGAAGCTTTCTTT
>many|TRBJ2-1|TRBD1|TRBV27
CASSLDRGWEQFF
TGTGCCAGCAGTTTGGACAGGGGATGGGAGCAGTTCTTC
>-|TRBJ2-1|TRBD1|TRBV4-3
CASSRDRASNNEQFF
TGCGCCAGCAGCCGGGACAGGGCCTCGAACAATGAGCAGTTCTTC
>-|TRBJ2-1|TRBD1|TRBV19
CASSIGTGLVNEQFF
TGTGCCAGTAGTATTGGGACAGGGTTGGTCAATGAGCAGTTCTTC
>-|TRBJ2-5|-|TRBV6-1
CASIPPGAGGETQYF
TGTGCCAGCATCCCTCCGGGGGCAGGCGGGGAGACCCAGTACTTC
>few|TRBJ2-7|-|TRBV15
CATRAGSGTYEQYF
TGTGCCACCAGGGCCGGGAGTGGAACCTACGAGCAGTACTTC
>few|TRBJ2-1|-|TRBV7-9
CASSLTDRIREQFF
TGTGCCAGCAGTTTGACCGACAGGATCAGGGAGCAGTTCTTC
>-|TRBJ2-6|-|TRBV10-3
CAISDSSSGANVLTF
TGTGCCATCAGTGATTCCTCATCTGGGGCCAACGTCCTGACTTTC
>-|TRBJ2-7|TRBD1|TRBV4-3
CASSHGTGPTYEQYF
TGCGCCAGCAGCCATGGGACAGGACCTACCTACGAGCAGTACTTC
>-|TRBJ1-3|-|TRBV29-1
CSVTGSGNTIYF
TGCAGCGTTACAGGGTCTGGAAACACCATATATTTT
>-|TRBJ2-7|-|TRBV12-5
CASGLGQNEQYF
TGTGCTAGTGGTTTGGGACAAAACGAGCAGTACTTC
>-|TRBJ1-5|-|TRBV6-6
CASSSSWGSNQPQHF
TGTGCCAGCAGTTCCAGTTGGGGTAGCAATCAGCCCCAGCATTTT
>-|TRBJ1-5|TRBD1|TRBV10-3
CAITSGQDQPQHF
TGTGCCATCACCTCAGGACAGGATCAGCCCCAGCATTTT
>few|TRBJ2-1|TRBD2|TRBV23-1
CASSLKPLGTSRNEQFF
TGTGCCAGCAGCCTAAAACCATTGGGGACTAGCCGCAATGAGCAGTTCTTC
>-|TRBJ1-2|-|TRBV4-1
CASSQEPAANYGYTF
TGCGCCAGCAGCCAAGAACCAGCAGCTAACTATGGCTACACCTTC
>-|TRBJ2-7|TRBD2|TRBV5-6
CASSLGTSGSKGQYF
TGTGCCAGCAGCTTGGGGACTAGCGGGAGCAAAGGGCAGTACTTC
>few|TRBJ1-1|-|TRBV7-9
CASSRYTGQDRLNTEAFF
TGTGCCAGCAGCCGATACACGGGGCAGGACAGACTGAACACTGAAGCTTTCTTT
>-|TRBJ2-1|-|TRBV27
CASSSVPNEQFF
TGTGCCAGCAGTTCGGTCCCGAATGAGCAGTTCTTC
>-|TRBJ1-1|-|TRBV30
CAWRLGRAEAFF
TGTGCCTGGAGGCTGGGGAGGGCTGAAGCTTTCTTT
>few|TRBJ1-1|-|TRBV5-6
CASSSSSGRVEAFF
TGTGCCAGCAGCTCGTCGAGTGGACGAGTTGAAGCTTTCTTT
>-|TRBJ1-5|-|TRBV9
CASSVSHDGETQHF
TGTGCCAGCAGCGTATCCCACGACGGGGAGACCCAGCATTTT
>-|TRBJ2-7|TRBD1|TRBV4-1
CASSQGDRAYEQYF
TGCGCCAGCAGCCAAGGGGACAGGGCCTACGAGCAGTACTTC
>-|TRBJ1-1|-|TRBV9
CASSAYIGNTEAFF
TGTGCCAGCAGCGCATATATTGGGAACACTGAAGCTTTCTTT
>few|TRBJ2-5|-|TRBV15
CATSRGTVSQETQYF
TGTGCCACCAGCAGAGGGACAGTATCCCAAGAGACCCAGTACTTC
>-|TRBJ2-1|TRBD1|TRBV11-2
CATGTGGYNEQFF
TGTGCCACCGGGACAGGGGGTTACAATGAGCAGTTCTTC